The source of this T cell receptor beta chain is a study of T cell responses to AZD1222 COVID-19 vaccine. Study-level points and caveats: Clonal diversity was possibly underestimated, and white British individuals and females predominated among donors. Within unmutated variant regions lay the reported targets of nearly half of spike-specific TCRs.

As for this clone: Its antigen is as yet unknown.

The protocol was immunoSEQ multiplex PCR, while the TCRdb copy is restricted to in-frame clones and leaves out a portion. The sample carries about 140,000 clones, roughly 92% recorded once. CDR3 length: 14 residues. Germline loops: CDR1 MDHEN, CDR2 SYDVKM. V was shortened by 4 bases and J by 4 bases, with 13 bases between the two germline ends. The sequence was obtained from an adult in good health. The chain couples TRBV28 to TRBJ1-1; D perhaps matches TRBD1 (5 bases). The material sequenced was peripheral blood, taken on day 0 of AZD1222 vaccination. The CDR3 region has the DNA TGTGCCAGCAGTTGGAGGGGCGGCAGCACTGAAGCTTTCTTT. Protein: CASSWRGGSTEAFF.